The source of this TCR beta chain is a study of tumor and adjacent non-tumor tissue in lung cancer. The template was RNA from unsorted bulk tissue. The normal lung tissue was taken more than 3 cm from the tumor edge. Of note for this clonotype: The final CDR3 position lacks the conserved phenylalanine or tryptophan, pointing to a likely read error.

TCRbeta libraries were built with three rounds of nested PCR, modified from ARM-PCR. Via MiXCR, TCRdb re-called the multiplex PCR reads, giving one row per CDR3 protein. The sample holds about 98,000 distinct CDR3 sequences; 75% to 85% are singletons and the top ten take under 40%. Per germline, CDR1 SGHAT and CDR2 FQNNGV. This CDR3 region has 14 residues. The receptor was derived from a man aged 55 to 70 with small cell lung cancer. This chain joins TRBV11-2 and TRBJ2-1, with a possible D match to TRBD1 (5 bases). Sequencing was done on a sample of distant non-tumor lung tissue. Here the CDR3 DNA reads TGTGCCAGCACCTTAGAGGCAGGGTTGGTTGGGCAGTTCTTA. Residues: CASTLEAGLVGQFL.